This T cell receptor (beta chain) emerged from a study of T cell changes during pregnancy in multiple sclerosis (dated by TCRdb to the late 2010s). General notes on the study: Changes in the T cell repertoire over the course of pregnancy were examined in this study in women with multiple sclerosis.

Reading from cysteine to phenylalanine, the CDR3 counts 17 amino acids. The sequence is cut down to CDR3 DNA, 51 bases in frame from base 1. The germline V gene specifies LGHNT as CDR1 and FRNRAP as CDR2. Trimming leaves V shorter by 1 base and J shorter by 3 bases, with the junction holding 12 bases beyond the gene matches. Libraries were built with the immunoSEQ multiplex PCR assay. This is the immuneACCESS table as TCRdb keeps it, with only in-frame sequences that have V and J called. A part of the clones is gone; compared with another copy, unresolved V genes explain less than half, and the rest is unexplained. Counted in this sample were 20,000 to 25,000 clones; around nine tenths of them appeared once. The ten top clones hold 13% of the sample. In the case of this clone: No cognate antigen has been identified for it. No per-base quality is available; no much larger clone lies one base away.

The input for sequencing was CD8+ T cells from peripheral blood mononuclear cells, taken in the first trimester of pregnancy. This TCR came from a female donor in good health, enrolled as a control in a pregnancy study. The chain couples TRBV12-5 to TRBJ2-7; TRBD1 matches 7 bases in the middle. The CDR3 protein is CASGLALRGQVNYEQYF. DNA sequence: TGTGCTAGTGGTTTGGCCCTCCGAGGACAGGTAAACTACGAGCAGTACTTC.